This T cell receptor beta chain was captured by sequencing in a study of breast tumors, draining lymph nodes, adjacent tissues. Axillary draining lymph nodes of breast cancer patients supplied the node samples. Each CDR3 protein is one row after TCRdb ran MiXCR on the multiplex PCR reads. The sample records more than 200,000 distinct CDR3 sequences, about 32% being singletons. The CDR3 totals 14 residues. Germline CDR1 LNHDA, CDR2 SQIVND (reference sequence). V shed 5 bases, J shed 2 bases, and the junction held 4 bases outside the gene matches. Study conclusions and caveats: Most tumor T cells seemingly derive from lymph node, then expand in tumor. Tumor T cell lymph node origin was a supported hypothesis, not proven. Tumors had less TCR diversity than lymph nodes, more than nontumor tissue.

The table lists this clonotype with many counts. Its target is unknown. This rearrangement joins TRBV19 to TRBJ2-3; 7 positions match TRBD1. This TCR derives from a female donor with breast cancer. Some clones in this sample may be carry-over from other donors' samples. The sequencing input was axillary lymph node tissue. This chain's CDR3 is CASSLQGITDTQYF. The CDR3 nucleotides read TGTGCCAGTAGTTTACAGGGGATCACAGATACGCAGTATTTT. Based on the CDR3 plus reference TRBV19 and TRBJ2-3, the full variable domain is DGGITQSPKYLFRKEGQNVTLSCEQNLNHDAMYWYRQDPGQGLRLIYYSQIVNDFQKGDIAEGYSVSREKKESFPLTVTSAQKNPTAFYLCASSLQGITDTQYFGPGTRLTVL.